A single sample is the source of the 22 T cell receptor beta chains below, sequenced in a study of graft-versus-host responses after intestinal transplantation (dated by TCRdb to the early 2020s). The library was prepared using the immunoSEQ multiplex PCR assay. What TCRdb holds here is the immuneACCESS table cut down to in-frame rearrangements. Part of the clones is not present; checked against another copy, under half of the missing clones reflect an unresolved V gene, and the others are unexplained. The sample records fewer than 70,000 clones, 80% to 95% of which are singletons. The top ten constitute approximately 6.9% of the sample. The material sequenced was bone marrow, taken 734 days after intestinal transplantation. Every receptor here comes from a human patient who received an intestinal transplant, so some T cells may come from the graft donor.

V is TRBV2 and J is TRBJ1-4; 7 bases are shared with TRBD1. J gave up 4 bases and V 6 bases, and 11 bases lay outside the gene matches. The CDR3 totals 16 residues. In germline, CDR1 is SNHLY, CDR2 FYNNEI. The CDR3 is CASRDNRGLFNEKLFF. The CDR3 DNA reads as TGTGCCAGCAGAGATAACAGGGGACTCTTTAATGAAAAACTGTTTTTT.

Notes on this clone: The same CDR3 is also encoded by other DNA sequences in this sample. This sequence joins TRBV6-4 and TRBJ2-1; TRBD2 aligns across 9 bases. The V gene end was trimmed by 0 bases and the J gene end by 3 bases; junction bases not matched to a gene: 0. Germline CDR1 reads MRHNA; CDR2 reads SNTAGT. The CDR3 is 15 residues long. CDR3 in amino acids: CASSDSTSGYNEQFF. The CDR3 nucleotides read TGTGCCAGCAGTGACTCGACTAGCGGCTACAATGAGCAGTTCTTC.

This clone appeared a few times. V is TRBV7-9 and J is TRBJ1-2, with 7 positions matching TRBD1. Germline trimming cut 5 bases from V and 7 bases from J; bases unmatched to any gene: 10. CDR3 length equals 14 residues. CDR1 and CDR2 from the germline V gene are SEHNR and FQNEAQ (reference sequence). The DNA for the CDR3 is TGTGCCAGCAGCCCCCGACAGGGAATCTCTGGCTACACCTTC. Its translation is CASSPRQGISGYTF.

The rearrangement uses TRBV11-2 and TRBJ1-3; D is uncertain. The CDR3 length is 14 residues. Germline CDR1 is SGHAT and CDR2 is FQNNGV. V was cut by 3 bases and J by 4 bases, with 10 bases left in between. The DNA for the CDR3 is TGTGCCAGCAGCTTCCGGCCCGTAGGAAACACCATATATTTT. It is translated as CASSFRPVGNTIYF.

This chain joins TRBV9 and TRBJ2-1; D is possibly TRBD1 (5 bases). The CDR3 runs 16 residues. V was trimmed by 5 bases and J by 2 bases, leaving 17 bases between them. Germline loops: CDR1 SGDLS, CDR2 YYNGEE. The CDR3 protein is CASSHSRVRAYNEQFF. CDR3 nucleotide sequence: TGTGCCAGCAGTCACAGCAGGGTTAGGGCCTACAATGAGCAGTTCTTC.

The rearrangement uses TRBV5-3 and TRBJ1-2; 12 nucleotides align to TRBD1. TRBV5-3 is placed among ORFs of uncertain function. J gave up 6 bases and V 8 bases, and 11 bases lay outside the gene matches. The CDR3 length is 15 residues. The CDR3 sequence is CASSPGTGGTHGYTF. The CDR3 DNA reads TGTGCCAGCAGCCCAGGGACAGGGGGCACTCATGGCTACACCTTC.

J is TRBJ2-1 and V is TRBV19; no clear D. The CDR3 consists of 12 residues. V dropped 4 bases and J dropped 8 bases, with 9 bases sitting between them. CDR1 LNHDA and CDR2 SQIVND come from the germline V gene (reference sequence). The DNA of the CDR3 is TGTGCCAGTAGTACCCTCAAGTATGAGCAGTTCTTC. It is translated as CASSTLKYEQFF.

This chain joins TRBV6-4 and TRBJ2-7; D call uncertain. Trimming shortened V by 7 bases and J by 1 base, and 2 bases separated the two germline ends. The CDR3 is 10 amino acids. Germline V lookup: CDR1 MRHNA, CDR2 SNTAGT. DNA of the CDR3: TGTGCCAGCAATTCCTACGAGCAGTACTTC. Residues: CASNSYEQYF.

The chain has TRBV5-1 and TRBJ2-7, with D hard to call. The CDR3 length is 13 residues. Germline V gene lookup returns CDR1 SGHRS and CDR2 YFSETQ. V was cut by 4 bases and J by 3 bases, with 11 bases left in between. The DNA for the CDR3 is TGCGCCAGCAGCCCCCGAGTAGGCTACGAGCAGTACTTC. Protein: CASSPRVGYEQYF. Variable domain in full (rest from reference TRBV5-1 and TRBJ2-7): KAGVTQTPRYLIKTRGQQVTLSCSPISGHRSVSWYQQTPGQGLQFLFEYFSETQRNKGNFPGRFSGRQFSNSRSEMNVSTLELGDSALYLCASSPRVGYEQYFGPGTRLTVT.

The rearrangement links TRBV6-6 to TRBJ2-7, with 7 bases that match TRBD2. The CDR3 extends over 13 amino acids. The germline CDR1 and CDR2 sequences are MNHNY and SVGAGI (reference sequence). V dropped 5 bases and J dropped 7; count of bases not matched to a gene: 8. As DNA, the CDR3 is TGTGCCAGCAGTAGCAGACTAGCTGGTGAGCAGTACTTC. This encodes CASSSRLAGEQYF.

DNA for the CDR3: TGTGCCAGCAGCCAAGATTTAGAAGTGTACCAAGAGACCCAGTACTTC. This gives the protein CASSQDLEVYQETQYF. This sequence joins TRBV4-2 and TRBJ2-5; no definite D call. Trimming left V 0 bases short and J 0 bases short, with 11 bases between. Germline V gene data show CDR1 as LGHNA and CDR2 as YNFKEQ. The CDR3 has 16 residues.

This chain connects TRBV27 to TRBJ2-1; 8 bases line up with TRBD2. V shed 6 bases and J 8 bases; nucleotides not matched to a gene: 0. The CDR3 loop spans 11 amino acids. Per germline, CDR1 MNHEY and CDR2 SMNVEV (reference sequence). CDR3 amino acids: CASRREDEQFF. The CDR3 coding sequence is TGTGCCAGCAGGCGGGAGGATGAGCAGTTCTTC.

In this sample, this clone turned up once. V gene TRBV10-3 combines with J gene TRBJ2-3, with unresolved D. Trimming removed 10 bases from V and 12 bases from J, with 23 bases in between. There are 13 residues in the CDR3. Germline-derived CDR1 and CDR2 are ENHRY and SYGVKD. The DNA for the CDR3 is TGTGCCAGCCAACTACGGGTGGTAAACCCACAGTATTTT. Translated: CASQLRVVNPQYF.

The J gene is TRBJ2-3, the V gene TRBV10-1, with D possibly matching TRBD1 (6 bases). CDR3 size: 14 residues. Deletions cut 4 bases from V and 8 bases from J, with 16 bases between. CDR1 is WNHNN and CDR2 is SYGVQD in the germline V gene (reference sequence). CDR3 amino acids: CASSGTLEGGTQYF. The CDR3 nucleotides are TGCGCCAGCAGTGGCACTTTGGAAGGGGGTACGCAGTATTTT.

CDR3 DNA sequence: TGTGCCAGCAGTGAAGGCGGGGGCACCGGAGGGGCCCAGTACTTC. Its translation is CASSEGGGTGGAQYF. The chain has TRBV2 and TRBJ2-5, with D perhaps matching TRBD2 (7 bases). Looked up from germline, CDR1 is SNHLY and CDR2 is FYNNEI. The V gene lost 1 base and the J gene lost 9 bases, with 18 bases spanning the gap. The CDR3 extends over 15 amino acids.

The genes are TRBV7-6 and TRBJ2-1; no firm D call. This CDR3 comprises 13 residues. Germline CDR1 is SGHVS and CDR2 is FNYEAQ. V was shortened by 1 base and J by 8 bases, with 9 bases between the two germline ends. The CDR3 coding sequence is TGTGCCAGCAGCTTAGTCGCAACGGATGAGCAGTTCTTC. Protein product: CASSLVATDEQFF.

The chain carries TRBV5-6 and TRBJ2-1; D may be TRBD1 (6 bases). Between the trimmed V and J ends, which lost 2 bases and 2 bases, there was a span of 11 bases. This CDR3 is built from 15 residues. Germline-derived CDR1 and CDR2 are SGHDT and YYEEEE. Written as DNA, the CDR3 is TGTGCCAGCAGCTTTACAGGGCACACCTACAATGAGCAGTTCTTC. Its protein product is CASSFTGHTYNEQFF.

The CDR3 coding sequence is TGTGCCAGCAGCCCCCGACAGCAAGCGAACACTGAAGCTTTCTTT. This gives the protein CASSPRQQANTEAFF. The V gene is TRBV9, the J gene TRBJ1-1; TRBD1 is a possible D gene (5 bases). This CDR3 has 15 amino acids. CDR1 is SGDLS, CDR2 YYNGEE, per germline. Trimming removed 4 bases at V and 1 base at J, with 14 bases between.

This clone appeared a single time. The CDR3 is CASREGTYEQYF. Written as DNA, the CDR3 is TGTGCCAGCAGGGAGGGGACCTACGAGCAGTACTTC. The chain joins TRBV6-6 to TRBJ2-7, with D tentatively TRBD2 (6 bases). The CDR3 runs to 12 residues. Per the germline V gene, CDR1 is MNHNY and CDR2 is SVGAGI (reference sequence). Trimming took 6 bases from V and 2 from J, leaving 8 bases between them.

The CDR3 reads CASGMNDRILDGYTF. In DNA, the CDR3 is TGCGCCAGCGGCATGAACGACAGGATCCTTGATGGCTACACCTTC. V gene TRBV5-1 combines with J gene TRBJ1-2; the D gene is possibly TRBD1 (6 bases). Looked up from germline, CDR1 is SGHRS and CDR2 is YFSETQ. V dropped 7 bases and J dropped 6 bases, with 22 bases sitting between them. This CDR3 spans 15 amino acids.

The genes are TRBV2 and TRBJ2-1; 7 bases align to TRBD2. The CDR3 is 15 amino acids. Germline CDR1 and CDR2: SNHLY and FYNNEI. V lost 8 bases to trimming and J lost 2 bases; unmatched junction nucleotides: 9. The CDR3 region is CASGGRLAAYNEQFF. As DNA, the CDR3 is TGTGCCAGCGGTGGTAGGCTAGCGGCCTACAATGAGCAGTTCTTC.

The chain recombines TRBV11-2 with TRBJ2-1; 9 nucleotides agree with TRBD2. CDR1 and CDR2 from the germline V gene are SGHAT and FQNNGV. Trimming took 2 bases from V and 9 from J; bases not matched to a gene: 11. This CDR3 region has 16 residues. The CDR3 reads CASSLRTLAGSGEQFF. As DNA, the CDR3 is TGTGCCAGCAGCTTAAGGACTCTAGCGGGGTCGGGTGAGCAGTTCTTC. Full variable domain (rest looked up from reference TRBV11-2 and TRBJ2-1): EAGVAQSPRYKIIEKRQSVAFWCNPISGHATLYWYQQILGQGPKLLIQFQNNGVVDDSQLPKDRFSAERLKGVDSTLKIQPAKLEDSAVYLCASSLRTLAGSGEQFFGPGTRLTVL.